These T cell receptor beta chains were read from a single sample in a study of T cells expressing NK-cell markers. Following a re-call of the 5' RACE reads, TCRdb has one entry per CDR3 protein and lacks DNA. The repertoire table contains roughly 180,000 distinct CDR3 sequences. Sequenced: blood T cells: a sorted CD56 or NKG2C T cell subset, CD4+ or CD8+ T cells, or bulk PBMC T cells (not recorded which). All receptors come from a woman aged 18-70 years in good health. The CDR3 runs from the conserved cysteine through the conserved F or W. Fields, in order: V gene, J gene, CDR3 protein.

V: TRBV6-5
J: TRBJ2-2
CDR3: CASSYGTGGSGELFF

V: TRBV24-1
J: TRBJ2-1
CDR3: CATSDPATSSNEQFF

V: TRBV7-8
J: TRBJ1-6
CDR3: CASSEGTERSLHF

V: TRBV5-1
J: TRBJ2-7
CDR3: CASSWATSGSSEQYF

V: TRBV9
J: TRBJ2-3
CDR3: CASSLGLAGQLTDTQYF

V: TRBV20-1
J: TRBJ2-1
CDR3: CSAYLGIGEQFF

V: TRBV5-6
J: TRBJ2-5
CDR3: CASTTGVQEETQYF

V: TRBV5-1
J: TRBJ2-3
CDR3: CASSQGPGLAVDTQYF

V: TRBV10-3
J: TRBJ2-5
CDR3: CAISGKASGQETQYF

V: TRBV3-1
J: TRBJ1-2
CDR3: CASSQVDRRSEGYTF

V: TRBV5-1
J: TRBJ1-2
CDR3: CASSPGRVINGYTF